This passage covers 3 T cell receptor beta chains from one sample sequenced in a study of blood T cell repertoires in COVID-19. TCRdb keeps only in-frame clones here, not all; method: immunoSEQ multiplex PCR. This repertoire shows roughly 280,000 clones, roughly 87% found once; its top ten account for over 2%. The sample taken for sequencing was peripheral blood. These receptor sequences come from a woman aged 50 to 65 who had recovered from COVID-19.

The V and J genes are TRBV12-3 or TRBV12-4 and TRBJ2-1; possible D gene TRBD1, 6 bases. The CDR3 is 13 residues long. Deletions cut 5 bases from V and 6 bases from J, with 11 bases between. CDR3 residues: CASSRQVSNEQFF. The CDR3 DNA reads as TGTGCCAGCAGTCGACAGGTATCCAATGAGCAGTTCTTC.

CDR3 sequence: CASRLQGDRGYTF. Here the CDR3 DNA reads TGTGCCAGTAGACTACAGGGGGATAGGGGCTACACCTTC. This rearrangement joins TRBV19 to TRBJ1-2; TRBD1 matches at 8 bases. V was clipped by 6 bases and J by 8 bases; unmatched bases: 8. This CDR3 is built from 13 residues. Germline V gene data show CDR1 as LNHDA and CDR2 as SQIVND (reference sequence).

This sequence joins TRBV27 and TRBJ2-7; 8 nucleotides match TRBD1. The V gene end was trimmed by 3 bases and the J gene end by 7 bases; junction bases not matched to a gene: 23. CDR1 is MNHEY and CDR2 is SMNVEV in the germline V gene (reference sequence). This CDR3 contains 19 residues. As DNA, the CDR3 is TGTGCCAGCAGTTTTTTAAAAACGGGACAGGTAGGACTAACGGGTGAGCAGTACTTC. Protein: CASSFLKTGQVGLTGEQYF.